This TCR delta chain was recovered during a study of gamma-delta T cells after stem cell transplantation. A remark on this clone: A junction boundary mismatches the germline segment, possibly from a read error. Other DNA sequences in this specimen translate into the identical CDR3.

Germline CDR1 is GEAIGNYY and CDR2 is EKD. CDR3 length equals 15 residues. TCRdb re-called the RT-PCR reads with CATT. The sample lists about 3,400 delta-chain clones; approximately 16% were seen once. The specimen sequenced was gamma-delta T cells. V gene TRDV2 combines with J gene TRDJ1; no firm D call. The receptor's source is a human donor. It is not recorded whose cells these are; they may come from a transplant donor. DNA of the CDR3: TGTGCCTGTGACACCGTAGGTGGATCCACCGATAAGCTCATCTTT. It translates to CACDTVGGSTDKLIF.